The entry below describes one T cell receptor beta chain. Original processing notes: Nucleated cell counts were estimated from reference gene primer amplification. This table comes from immunoSEQ multiplex PCR, and its TCRdb copy is limited to in-frame clones, with some not included. Clone size and the V and J calls come from that table; the DNA yielded D and trimming. The sample consists of about 210,000 clones, just over 85% of them appearing once. This entry is derived from a study of blood T cell repertoires in COVID-19. Study-level information: The origin of the acute and convalescent COVID-19 samples was the United States, Italy and Spain. The cDNA or gDNA used as material had been derived from T cells, B-cell-depleted T cells, or PBMCs.

V was cut by 1 base and J by 0 bases, with 16 bases left in between. This CDR3 is 17 amino acids long. Germline V lookup: CDR1 KGHSH, CDR2 LQKENI. V gene TRBV18 combines with J gene TRBJ2-7, with D perhaps TRBD2 (5 bases). The sequence was collected from a man younger than 30 with active or convalescent COVID-19. The material sequenced was peripheral blood. The CDR3 here is CASSPLVRSSHSYEQYF. CDR3 coding DNA: TGTGCCAGCTCACCACTCGTCCGTTCTAGCCACTCCTACGAGCAGTACTTC.